This T cell receptor beta chain emerged from a study of T cells in Graves' hyperthyroidism and ophthalmopathy. Study-wide findings and caveats: Ophthalmopathy was told apart from stable hyperthyroidism by a 13 V-J model.

Graves' hyperthyroidism is called stable when ophthalmopathy does not progress within 18 months. The investigators amplified TCR beta CDR3 regions from RNA transcripts. When the TCR CDR3 underwent first-round RT-PCR, the HTBI primer set was used. TCRdb re-called the multiplex PCR reads with MiXCR, one entry per CDR3 protein. The data hold about 580,000 distinct CDR3 sequences, with more than 45% observed a single time. Concerning this clonotype itself: Its antigen is still unknown.

This TCR was recovered from a woman aged 18-29 years with Graves' hyperthyroidism. The sequenced sample consisted of peripheral blood or thyroid tissue (not recorded which).

Here the CDR3 reads CSVVFVTSAADTQYF. CDR3 coding DNA: TGCAGCGTTGTTTTTGTGACTAGTGCGGCAGATACGCAGTATTTT. The chain employs TRBV29-1 and TRBJ2-3, with D maybe TRBD2 (6 bases). From germline, CDR1 is SQVTM and CDR2 ANQGSEA. The CDR3 runs 15 residues. The germline V and J ends were trimmed by 4 bases and 4 bases, with 18 bases remaining between them.